Listed below are T cell receptor beta chains from one sample, sequenced in a study of identical twins. Via MiXCR, TCRdb re-called the 5' RACE reads, giving one row per CDR3 protein. Here the sample spans about 470,000 distinct CDR3 sequences, less than 25% being singletons. This sample also belongs to another study, concerning T cells expressing NK-cell markers.

The sequencing input was CD4+ T cells sorted from blood. The receptors derive from a woman in her late teens or twenties in good health. Both conserved end residues are part of each CDR3.

cdr3_aa: CASSYSDRGLNTEAFF
v_call: TRBV6-5

cdr3_aa: CSAGDRRNTEAFF
v_call: TRBV20-1

cdr3_aa: CASSSAQGYEQYF
v_call: TRBV18

cdr3_aa: CASSLVGLAGAKNIQYF
v_call: TRBV12-3/TRBV12-4

cdr3_aa: CASRLSGSVYSGELFF
v_call: TRBV6-2/TRBV6-3

cdr3_aa: CASSLEKAGACYNEQFF
v_call: TRBV11-2

cdr3_aa: CSATGTGSFF
v_call: TRBV20-1

cdr3_aa: CSAWGVWGTNNEQFF
v_call: TRBV29-1

cdr3_aa: CSAHRTSGGPADTQYF
v_call: TRBV20-1

cdr3_aa: CSARGTDGQFF
v_call: TRBV20-1